The next 2 T cell receptor beta chains were all read from a single sample in a study of OX40 agonist ivuxolimab in advanced cancers. The data were produced by immunoSEQ multiplex PCR, yet TCRdb's version contains in-frame clones alone and is incomplete. The sample lists tens of thousands of clones; 80% to 90% were seen once. Sequenced material: CD4+ or CD8+ T cells sorted from blood, taken in a trial of the OX40 agonist ivuxolimab. Receptor source: an adult with an advanced solid tumor such as melanoma, head and neck, liver or kidney cancer.

The chain couples TRBV18 to TRBJ1-1; no firm D call. The V gene lost 1 base and the J gene lost 3 bases, with 9 bases spanning the gap. The CDR3 is 14 amino acids. Per the germline V gene, CDR1 is KGHSH and CDR2 is LQKENI. The CDR3 nucleotides are TGTGCCAGCTCACCACAGGGTCGGGACACTGAAGCTTTCTTT. This codes for CASSPQGRDTEAFF.

The chain couples TRBV5-1 to TRBJ2-2; either TRBD1 or TRBD2 may fit D (5 bases each). This CDR3 contains 15 residues. CDR1 SGHRS and CDR2 YFSETQ come from the germline V gene. Trimming cost V 3 bases and J 4 bases, with 13 bases left between them. Written as DNA, the CDR3 is TGCGCCAGCAGCTGGACGGGACCCCGCACCGGGGAGCTGTTTTTT. This sequence encodes CASSWTGPRTGELFF.